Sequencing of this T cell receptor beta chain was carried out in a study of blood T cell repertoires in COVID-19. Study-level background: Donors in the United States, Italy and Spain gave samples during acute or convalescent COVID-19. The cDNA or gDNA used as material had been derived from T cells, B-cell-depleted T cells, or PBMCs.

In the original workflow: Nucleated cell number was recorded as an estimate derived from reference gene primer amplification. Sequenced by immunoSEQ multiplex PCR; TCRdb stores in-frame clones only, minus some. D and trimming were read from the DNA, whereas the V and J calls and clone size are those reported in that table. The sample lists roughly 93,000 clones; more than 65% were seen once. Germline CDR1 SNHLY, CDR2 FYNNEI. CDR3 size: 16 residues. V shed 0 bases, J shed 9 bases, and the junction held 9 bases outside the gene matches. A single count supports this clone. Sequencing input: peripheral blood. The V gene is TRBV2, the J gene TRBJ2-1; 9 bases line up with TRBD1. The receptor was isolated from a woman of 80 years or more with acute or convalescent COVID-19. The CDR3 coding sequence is TGTGCCAGCAGTGAAGCGGGTCCGGGACAGGGTGGTGAGCAGTTCTTC. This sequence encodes CASSEAGPGQGGEQFF. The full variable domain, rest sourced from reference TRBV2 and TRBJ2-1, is EPEVTQTPSHQVTQMGQEVILRCVPISNHLYFYWYRQILGQKVEFLVSFYNNEISEKSEIFDDQFSVERPDGSNFTLKIRSTKLEDSAMYFCASSEAGPGQGGEQFFGPGTRLTVL.